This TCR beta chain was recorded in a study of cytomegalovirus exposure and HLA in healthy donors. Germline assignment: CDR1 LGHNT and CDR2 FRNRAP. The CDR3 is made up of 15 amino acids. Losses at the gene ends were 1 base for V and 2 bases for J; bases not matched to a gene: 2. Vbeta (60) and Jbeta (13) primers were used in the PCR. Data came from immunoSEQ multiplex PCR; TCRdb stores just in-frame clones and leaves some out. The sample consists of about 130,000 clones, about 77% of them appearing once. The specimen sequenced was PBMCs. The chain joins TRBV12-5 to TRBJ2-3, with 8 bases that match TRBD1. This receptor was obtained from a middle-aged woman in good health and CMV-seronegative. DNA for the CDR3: TGTGCTAGTGGTTTGGCGGACAGGGACACAGATACGCAGTATTTT. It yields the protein CASGLADRDTDTQYF.